The 22 T cell receptor beta chains below were found in one sample sequenced in a study of T cell changes during pregnancy in multiple sclerosis. The protocol was immunoSEQ multiplex PCR, while the TCRdb copy is restricted to in-frame clones and leaves out a portion. The sample has under 85,000 clones, around 90% seen once; the top ten hold 0.29%. Sequenced material: CD4+ T cells from peripheral blood mononuclear cells, taken in the third trimester of pregnancy. The origin of the receptors is a female donor in good health, enrolled as a control in a pregnancy study.

J is TRBJ2-1 and V is TRBV19; no firm D call. V was pared by 5 bases and J by 0 bases, with 8 bases between. The CDR3 sequence is 14 residues long. Germline assignment: CDR1 LNHDA and CDR2 SQIVND (reference sequence). The DNA of the CDR3 is TGTGCCAGTAGTGTTTCTAGCTCCTACAATGAGCAGTTCTTC. Translated: CASSVSSSYNEQFF.

This chain uses TRBV27 with TRBJ1-1; tentatively, D is TRBD1 (6 bases). V was pared by 6 bases and J by 4 bases, with 27 bases between. Germline values: CDR1 MNHEY, CDR2 SMNVEV (reference sequence). The CDR3 consists of 18 residues. CDR3: CASSRHFQTGQLGTEAFF. CDR3 in DNA: TGTGCCAGCAGCCGTCATTTCCAGACAGGCCAGTTGGGCACTGAAGCTTTCTTT.

This rearrangement joins TRBV10-3 to TRBJ1-1, with TRBD1 as a possible D gene (6 bases). The V end lost 2 bases, the J end lost 0 bases, and 13 bases lay between the germline ends. Germline CDR1 ENHRY, CDR2 SYGVKD. The CDR3 extends over 16 amino acids. CDR3 bases: TGTGCCATCAGTGAGGTCAGGGGCGGAATGAACACTGAAGCTTTCTTT. This encodes CAISEVRGGMNTEAFF.

The chain links TRBV5-1 to TRBJ1-3; D is perhaps TRBD1 (5 bases). With 0 bases removed from V and 0 bases from J, the gap between germline ends came to 13 bases. Germline CDR1 and CDR2: SGHRS and YFSETQ. The CDR3 runs to 17 residues. CDR3 in amino acids: CASSLGSRDSSGNTIYF. In DNA, the CDR3 is TGCGCCAGCAGCTTGGGGTCCCGGGACTCCTCTGGAAACACCATATATTTT.

This chain connects TRBV1 to TRBJ1-2. TRBV1 is designated a pseudogene. The CDR3 length is 19 residues. CDR3: CTSSQAETRTWSGSYGYTF. In DNA, the CDR3 is TGCACCAGCAGCCAAGCCGAAACGAGGACCTGGAGCGGGAGCTATGGCTACACCTTC.

In this sample, this clone turned up once. V gene TRBV6-5 combines with J gene TRBJ2-1, with TRBD1 matching 10 bases. Trimming at V came to 5 bases and at J to 7 bases, leaving 8 bases not matched to a gene. CDR3 size: 15 residues. CDR1 is MNHEY and CDR2 is SVGAGI in the germline V gene. This CDR3 reads CASSQDRGLGNEQFF. The CDR3 coding sequence is TGTGCCAGCAGTCAAGACAGGGGGCTAGGGAATGAGCAGTTCTTC.

The gene calls are TRBV5-5 and TRBJ2-7; D not resolved. This CDR3 comprises 14 residues. In germline, CDR1 is SGHKS, CDR2 YYEKEE (reference sequence). V lost 3 bases to trimming and J lost 2 bases, with 12 bases between them. The CDR3 reads CASSSSFAAYEQYF. CDR3 coding DNA: TGTGCCAGCAGCTCGAGTTTCGCCGCCTACGAGCAGTACTTC.

This chain joins TRBV13 and TRBJ1-2; 8 bases map to TRBD1. The J segment lost 1 base and the V segment lost 5 bases, leaving 6 bases of the junction unmatched. The CDR3 loop spans 15 amino acids. CDR1 and CDR2 from the germline V gene are PRHDT and FYEKMQ (reference sequence). The CDR3 region has the DNA TGTGCCAGCAGCCACACAGGGGGGTTTAACTATGGCTACACCTTC. Residues: CASSHTGGFNYGYTF.

This rearrangement joins TRBV9 to TRBJ1-2; 8 nucleotides agree with TRBD1. CDR1 SGDLS and CDR2 YYNGEE come from the germline V gene. Trimming cost V 2 bases and J 4 bases; bases outside gene matches: 7. This CDR3 comprises 15 residues. The chain's CDR3 is CASSVGQVVRYGYTF. CDR3 nucleotide sequence: TGTGCCAGCAGCGTGGGACAGGTGGTTCGCTATGGCTACACCTTC.

The rearrangement links TRBV21-1 to TRBJ1-2; the table's D call, TRBD1, was not checked against the DNA. TRBV21-1 is a pseudogene. This CDR3 region has 18 residues. The CDR3 loop reads CASSKREARDRFNYGYTF. In DNA, the CDR3 is TGTGCCAGCAGCAAAAGGGAGGCCCGGGACAGGTTTAACTATGGCTACACCTTC.

The rearrangement links TRBV7-2 to TRBJ2-3; possible D gene TRBD1, 5 bases. The CDR3 is made up of 15 amino acids. The V and J ends lost 5 bases and 0 bases respectively, with 12 bases between them. Germline CDR1 SGHTA, CDR2 FQGNSA. The CDR3 sequence is CASSNQGLSTDTQYF. The CDR3 nucleotides are TGTGCCAGCAGCAACCAGGGTTTAAGCACAGATACGCAGTATTTT.

The V gene is TRBV28, the J gene TRBJ2-7; 10 bases agree with TRBD1. V dropped 6 bases and J dropped 6; count of bases not matched to a gene: 11. Germline-derived CDR1 and CDR2 are MDHEN and SYDVKM. The CDR3 covers 15 residues. The CDR3 loop is CASSQPGQGLGEQYF. The DNA of the CDR3 is TGTGCCAGCAGCCAGCCGGGACAGGGGCTTGGCGAGCAGTACTTC.

The V and J genes are TRBV4-3 and TRBJ1-6, with D maybe TRBD1 (5 bases). The CDR3 spans 15 residues. V dropped 4 bases and J dropped 9 bases, with 16 bases sitting between them. The germline CDR1 and CDR2 sequences are LGHNA and YSLEER. Written as DNA, the CDR3 is TGCGCCAGCAGCCCCCGGGGAGGGGATGGTTCACCCCTCCACTTT. Residues: CASSPRGGDGSPLHF.

The chain combines TRBV2 with TRBJ1-4; no clear D gene. Trimming left V 6 bases short and J 7 bases short, with 9 bases between. Germline V lookup: CDR1 SNHLY, CDR2 FYNNEI. The CDR3 consists of 12 residues. CDR3 protein: CASRSGFEKLFF. The CDR3 bases are TGTGCCAGCAGATCGGGGTTTGAAAAACTGTTTTTT.

The V call is TRBV5-6, the J call TRBJ1-2; D is unresolved. Trimming took 4 bases from V and 0 from J, leaving 7 bases between them. Germline values: CDR1 SGHDT, CDR2 YYEEEE. The CDR3 loop spans 13 amino acids. CDR3 sequence: CASSKTTNYGYTF. DNA for the CDR3: TGTGCCAGCAGCAAGACAACTAACTATGGCTACACCTTC.

This clone turned up a few times. The chain joins TRBV2 to TRBJ1-4, with 7 bases fitting TRBD1. V lost 5 bases and J lost 1; bases outside the gene matches: 1. Germline V lookup: CDR1 SNHLY, CDR2 FYNNEI. The CDR3 runs to 14 residues. The CDR3 DNA reads TGTGCCAGCAGTTGGGACAGAACTAATGAAAAACTGTTTTTT. Encoded protein: CASSWDRTNEKLFF.

The rearrangement links TRBV7-9 to TRBJ2-7; D uncertain. Trimming shortened V by 0 bases and J by 2 bases, and 11 bases separated the two germline ends. The CDR3 has 15 amino acids. CDR1 is SEHNR, CDR2 FQNEAQ, per germline (reference sequence). DNA of the CDR3: TGTGCCAGCAGCTTAGCGGGCTACGGTCCCTACGAGCAGTACTTC. Amino acids: CASSLAGYGPYEQYF.

CDR3 protein: CSVEAFGGDGYTF. DNA of the CDR3: TGCAGCGTTGAGGCCTTTGGAGGGGATGGCTACACCTTC. The V and J genes are TRBV29-1 and TRBJ1-2; TRBD1 might be the D (5 bases). V lost 3 bases and J 6 bases, leaving 14 bases between the germline ends. CDR3 length: 13 amino acids. Germline V CDR1 and CDR2: SQVTM, ANQGSEA.

V gene TRBV7-2 combines with J gene TRBJ1-3; tentative D call: TRBD1 (5 bases). The CDR3 spans 15 residues. The germline gives CDR1 SGHTA, CDR2 FQGNSA. Trimming pared 4 bases from V and 1 base from J, leaving 11 bases between. The CDR3 here is CASSSQATSGNTIYF. The CDR3 DNA is TGTGCCAGCAGCTCACAGGCTACTTCTGGAAACACCATATATTTT.

V usage is TRBV9 and J usage is TRBJ1-6; possible D gene TRBD1, 5 bases. The CDR3 consists of 13 residues. The germline CDR1 and CDR2 sequences are SGDLS and YYNGEE. The V end was cut by 4 bases, the J end by 7 bases, with 9 bases between. This CDR3 reads CASSLAGNSPLHF. Here the CDR3 DNA reads TGTGCCAGCAGCCTTGCAGGGAATTCACCCCTCCACTTT.

This chain joins TRBV29-1 and TRBJ1-6; D is undetermined. From germline, CDR1 is SQVTM and CDR2 ANQGSEA. Trimming took 7 bases from V and 0 from J, leaving 10 bases between them. The CDR3 is made up of 14 amino acids. CDR3 protein: CSARLGSYNSPLHF. CDR3 nucleotides: TGCAGCGCCAGACTGGGCTCCTATAATTCACCCCTCCACTTT.

The V and J genes are TRBV4-3 and TRBJ1-6; D ambiguous. The V gene's germline CDR1 is LGHNA and CDR2 YSLEER. The ends were cut back, 1 base at V and 7 bases at J, with 8 bases in the middle. The CDR3 runs 14 residues. CDR3 bases: TGCGCCAGCAGCCAAGGGTGGCAGAATTCACCCCTCCACTTT. Residues: CASSQGWQNSPLHF.